This T cell receptor beta chain is drawn from a study of control samples from healthy donors and cancer patients. This CDR3 is 16 amino acids long. V was shortened by 0 bases and J by 0 bases, with 12 bases between the two germline ends. Germline values: CDR1 SGHKS, CDR2 YYEKEE (reference sequence). TCRdb's copy holds only in-frame clones and misses some; the assay was immunoSEQ multiplex PCR. The table has roughly 100,000 clones, 92% seen once. The sequenced sample was blood. The sequence was collected from a human donor in good health. The donor label of this sample is uncertain. The rearrangement links TRBV5-5 to TRBJ1-1; D is possibly TRBD1 (6 bases). The CDR3 here is CASSLALQGVNTEAFF. The CDR3 nucleotides are TGTGCCAGCAGCTTGGCTTTACAGGGAGTGAACACTGAAGCTTTCTTT. Supplemented by reference TRBV5-5 and TRBJ1-1, the full variable domain reads DAGVTQSPTHLIKTRGQQVTLRCSPISGHKSVSWYQQVLGQGPQFIFQYYEKEERGRGNFPDRFSARQFPNYSSELNVNALLLGDSALYLCASSLALQGVNTEAFFGQGTRLTVV.